Each of the 5 T cell receptor beta chains below was sequenced from the same sample in a study of CD8 T cells in ankylosing spondylitis. TCRdb used MiXCR to reprocess the 5' RACE reads, holding one entry per CDR3 protein. The profile shows about 96,000 distinct CDR3 sequences, about 8.1% of them singletons. The specimen was blood, either unsorted or a sorted T cell fraction (not recorded which). Source of these receptors: a male donor with ankylosing spondylitis or in good health (not recorded which).

The J gene is TRBJ2-3, the V gene TRBV7-8, with D possibly being TRBD1 (5 bases). Per the germline V gene, CDR1 is SGHVS and CDR2 is FQNEAQ. V was cut by 7 bases and J by 0 bases, with 14 bases left in between. This CDR3 comprises 15 residues. The DNA of the CDR3 is TGTGCCAGCATACCCACAGGAGTAAGCACAGATACGCAGTATTTT. It encodes CASIPTGVSTDTQYF.

This clonotype came up many times. This sequence joins TRBV2 and TRBJ2-1; 13 bases agree with TRBD2. The CDR3 totals 14 residues. Per the germline V gene, CDR1 is SNHLY and CDR2 is FYNNEI. Unmatched junction bases numbered 6, after V lost 6 bases and J lost 10 bases. The CDR3: CASRKPGLAGEQFF. The CDR3 nucleotides are TGTGCCAGCAGAAAACCGGGACTAGCGGGGGAGCAGTTCTTC.

This clonotype was counted many times. This chain connects TRBV5-6 to TRBJ2-5, with D perhaps assigned TRBD1 or TRBD2 (6 bases each). Trimming pared 4 bases from V and 5 bases from J, leaving 12 bases between. Germline V gene sequence: CDR1 SGHDT, CDR2 YYEEEE. This CDR3 has 13 amino acids. CDR3 bases: TGTGCCAGCAGCATCCGGGGGCAGGAGACCCAGTACTTC. This encodes CASSIRGQETQYF.

With regard to this clonotype: With a much larger clone just one base away, this may be a read error. The V gene is TRBV5-1, the J gene TRBJ2-2; D possibly corresponds to TRBD1 (5 bases). Per germline, CDR1 SGHRS and CDR2 YFSETQ. The CDR3 covers 13 residues. The CDR3 spells CTSATRDTGELFF. In DNA, the CDR3 is TGCACCAGCGCAACCAGGGACACCGGGGAGCTGTTTTTT.

This clonotype occurred many times. The chain uses TRBV27 and TRBJ1-1; D gene uncertain. The V and J ends lost 3 bases and 4 bases respectively, with 12 bases between them. This CDR3 has 14 residues. CDR1 and CDR2 (germline): MNHEY, SMNVEV (reference sequence). The CDR3 reads CASSLSRWGTEAFF. CDR3 nucleotide sequence: TGTGCCAGCAGTTTGTCGAGGTGGGGCACTGAAGCTTTCTTT.